This T cell receptor (beta chain) was profiled in a study of beta chain features in type 1 diabetes (dated by TCRdb to 2017 to 2018). For the study in its entirety: Mean age, gender distribution, total cell number and subset yield did not differ between patients and healthy donors. A total of about 100,000,000 sorted cells were examined across all samples, and RNA yield correlated strongly with the number of cells per subset. The study compared the TCRB repertoires of sorted circulating CD4+ T cell subsets in recently diagnosed type 1 diabetes patients with those in matched healthy donors. Regulatory and stem cell-like memory subsets were obtained from only 8 patients and roughly eight healthy donors, while naive and central memory subsets were obtained from all 30 or so donors. Broad study findings and their caveats: Shorter templates might be favored by PCR, yet because patient and control samples were amplified and corrected together, any such skew would affect both groups equally. Sequencing cDNA rather than genomic DNA could over-represent highly expressing activated cells, although activation and CD3 levels did not differ between groups. Fewer insertions and more nucleotide deletions at VDJ recombination sites were observed in patients with type 1 diabetes, implying thymic rearrangement abnormalities. Type 1 diabetes patients showed a moderate but significant shortening of TCRB CDR3 length in all four CD4+ subsets. Because the HLA sub-analyses included only small numbers of individuals, any influence of HLA type on TCRB rearrangement was left unresolved. Naive, central memory and regulatory TCRB repertoires appeared to be more alike among patients than among healthy donors.

Only a few counts were recorded for this clone. There is no known antigen for this receptor. There are no base qualities to consult, and no much larger clone falls within one base. Other DNA variants within this sample encode the same CDR3. All of the isolated RNA was reverse transcribed with the High Capacity cDNA Reverse Transcription Kit, so expressed TCRB transcripts were sequenced. Naive, central memory and regulatory T cell samples underwent deep immunoSEQ sequencing, averaging approximately 3.5 million total reads per sample. After sorted cells were lysed in RLT buffer, RNA was extracted with DNase-treated RNeasy Micro or Mini kits, with the choice depending on cell number. Each cell subset was processed on its own to prevent cross-contamination, while patient and healthy donor samples were processed together. Using the immunoSEQ multiplex PCR, TCRB sequences were amplified from cDNA into 87-bp fragments spanning the CDR3 region. Amplicons were sequenced on the Illumina HiSeq platform. The source study handled its data this way. Synthetic template baselines were used to correct PCR bias computationally, reads within Hamming distance 2 were collapsed together, and singletons that could not be merged were discarded. Reads were aligned against IMGT to assign V, D and J genes, CDR3 length and insertions or deletions at six rearrangement sites. Within each subset, clonotype counts were normalized to the number of sorted cells before true diversity and Gini coefficients were calculated with the tcR R package. The overlap coefficient, calculated on TCRB nucleotide sequences, was used to measure repertoire sharing. Out-of-frame TCRB sequences from naive cells were analyzed as a proxy for the pre-selection repertoire. Entries here come from immuneACCESS through TCRdb and include only in-frame sequences with V and J called. Some clones fail to appear in such tables; in the studies checked, an unresolved V gene covers under half of the shortfall, and the cause of the remainder is unknown. V and J calls and clone size come straight from that table; D and trimming were deduced from the DNA. The sample table shows about half a million clones, and about 30% are seen once. The ten largest clones capture 0.05% to 0.07% of the sample.

From each donor, a single peripheral blood sample of roughly 0.11 L on average was drawn into heparinised tubes. Using a panel that included CD45RO, CCR7, CD25, CD127, CD95 and CD27, naive, central memory, regulatory and stem cell-like memory CD4+ T cells were sorted on a BD FACSAria II. Purity was above 95% for every sorted population. PBMCs were isolated immediately by Lymphoprep density gradient centrifugation and stained directly without culture. So that batch effects would be minimized, each experiment stained and sorted samples in pairs, pairing one healthy donor with one patient. As encoded in the germline V gene, CDR1 is SGHRS while CDR2 is YFSETQ. Relative to germline, V is 0 bases shorter and J is 2 bases shorter, with 5 bases between their ends. Including cysteine and phenylalanine, the CDR3 has 13 amino acids. The retained sequence is limited to the CDR3, 39 bases, with the frame set at the first base.

Sequenced sample: naive CD4+ T cells from blood. Read against the paper, the sample's cell subset or site label means: true naive CD4+ T cells. Recombination connected TRBV5-1 to TRBJ2-5, with the D gene not clear enough to name. This clonotype originated in a man aged 18 to 30 in good health. The CDR3 protein is CASSLGLQETQYF. The DNA sequence reads TGCGCCAGCAGCTTGGGACTGCAAGAGACCCAGTACTTC.